Reported below is one T cell receptor beta chain. Its antigen is not identified. PCR amplification relied on 60 Vbeta primers (plus 13 Jbeta primers). Per the study methods: Around 12 million of 70 million to 80 million unique TCR beta chains were shared, per a later count. The protocol was immunoSEQ multiplex PCR, while the TCRdb copy is restricted to in-frame clones and leaves out a portion. V, J and clone size are taken as reported in that table, and D and trimming were inferred from the DNA itself. Here the sample spans about 160,000 clones, approximately 90% being singletons. The record originates from a study of cytomegalovirus exposure and HLA in healthy donors. Study overall: An analysis done earlier identified roughly 120 million unique TCR beta sequences from 190 million or so T cells. Study-wide results and limits: A later analysis reported that several of the most significant clusters appeared to be linked to common viral pathogens, among them Epstein-Barr virus. Most TCR sequences were seen very rarely across donors, but some public TCRs occurred in many.

CDR1 and CDR2 from the germline V gene are SEHNR and FQNEAQ (reference sequence). The CDR3 is made up of 16 amino acids. V was clipped by 2 bases and J by 2 bases, with 15 bases between them. The sample comprised PBMCs. This sequence was found in a woman in her 30s in good health and CMV-seronegative. The rearrangement links TRBV7-9 to TRBJ2-5, with D possibly matching TRBD2 (5 bases). The CDR3 sequence: CASSLPLRRSQETQYF. The CDR3 DNA sequence: TGTGCCAGCAGCTTACCCCTCAGGAGGAGTCAAGAGACCCAGTACTTC.